The 21 T cell receptor beta chains below were found in one sample sequenced in a study of beta chain features in type 1 diabetes. Study conclusions and caveats: Researchers report that Type 1 diabetes patients had moderately but significantly shorter TCRB CDR3s across all four CD4+ subsets.

These receptors' antigens are unknown. Every bit of the isolated RNA underwent reverse transcription, so sequencing read expressed TCRB transcripts. Assay used: immunoSEQ multiplex PCR; TCRdb lists only in-frame clones, some missing. This sample has approximately 170,000 clones, with almost 8% found just once. Sequencing used central memory CD4+ T cells from blood. The source of these receptors is a man younger than 35 with type 1 diabetes.

The table lists this clone with a few counts. The chain uses TRBV11-1 and TRBJ2-1; TRBD2 matches at 11 bases. There are 16 residues in the CDR3. The trim removed 1 base at V and 8 bases at J, leaving 7 bases unmatched. Germline CDR1 SGHAT, CDR2 FQDESV (reference sequence). The CDR3 region is CASSLVASGRHDEQFF. The CDR3 nucleotides are TGTGCCAGCAGCTTAGTGGCTAGCGGGAGGCACGATGAGCAGTTCTTC.

This sequence joins TRBV27 and TRBJ2-5; D is uncertain. In germline, CDR1 is MNHEY, CDR2 SMNVEV (reference sequence). The CDR3 sequence is 12 residues long. Between the trimmed V and J ends, which lost 8 bases and 5 bases, there was a span of 12 bases. The CDR3 loop is CASGIWRETQYF. CDR3 bases: TGTGCCAGCGGAATATGGCGGGAGACCCAGTACTTC.

The V and J genes are TRBV7-2 and TRBJ2-3; TRBD2 matches 9 bases. The CDR3 is 15 residues long. Per germline, CDR1 SGHTA and CDR2 FQGNSA. V lost 6 bases, J lost 2 bases, and 6 bases stayed unmatched. CDR3 residues: CASRLAGTNTDTQYF. Here the CDR3 DNA reads TGTGCCAGCAGGCTAGCGGGGACCAACACAGATACGCAGTATTTT.

The chain combines TRBV7-8 with TRBJ2-1; D might be TRBD1 (5 bases). CDR1 is SGHVS, CDR2 FQNEAQ, per germline. V was clipped by 1 base and J by 8 bases, with 12 bases between them. The CDR3 length is 14 residues. The chain's CDR3 is CASSLGAFRDEQFF. CDR3 nucleotides: TGTGCCAGCAGCTTAGGTGCCTTCAGGGATGAGCAGTTCTTC.

This clone was recorded a few times. J is TRBJ2-2 and V is TRBV10-3, with 9 bases lining up with TRBD1. The V gene's germline CDR1 is ENHRY and CDR2 SYGVKD. CDR3 length: 15 residues. V trimming: 3 bases; J trimming: 7 bases; junction bases outside the gene matches: 6. This CDR3 reads CAISEGQGPSGELFF. DNA of the CDR3: TGTGCCATCAGTGAAGGACAGGGGCCCAGCGGGGAGCTGTTTTTT.

The V gene is TRBV10-3, the J gene TRBJ2-2; a weak D match, TRBD2 (6 bases). The length of the CDR3 is 16 residues. Trimming took off 0 bases at V and 6 bases at J, with 14 bases between the two ends. Germline CDR1 is ENHRY and CDR2 is SYGVKD. The CDR3 nucleotides read TGTGCCATCAGTGAGTCAGGGAGGAACGGTGCCGGGGAGCTGTTTTTT. Translation: CAISESGRNGAGELFF.

This sequence joins TRBV6-6 and TRBJ1-4; unclear D gene. The V gene lost 5 bases and the J gene lost 0 bases, with 13 bases spanning the gap. This CDR3 has 16 residues. Germline CDR1 MNHNY, CDR2 SVGAGI (reference sequence). CDR3 protein: CASSRHPVATNEKLFF. The CDR3 coding sequence is TGTGCCAGCAGTCGACATCCAGTAGCAACTAATGAAAAACTGTTTTTT.

This clone has only a few counts. The V call is TRBV7-2, the J call TRBJ1-2; 9 bases line up with TRBD1. CDR3 length: 15 residues. Germline CDR1 and CDR2: SGHTA and FQGNSA. The V gene end was trimmed by 1 base and the J gene end by 7 bases; junction bases not matched to a gene: 7. The chain's CDR3 is CASSLGGDRATGYTF. The DNA for the CDR3 is TGTGCCAGCAGCTTAGGGGGGGACAGGGCGACTGGCTACACCTTC.

CDR3 in DNA: TGTGCCAGCAGCCAAGCCGCGGAGGGCAATCAGCCCCAGCATTTT. The encoded protein is CASSQAAEGNQPQHF. The chain combines TRBV4-2 with TRBJ1-5; D unclear. Germline V gene lookup returns CDR1 LGHNA and CDR2 YNFKEQ. The V end was cut by 1 base, the J end by 2 bases, with 9 bases between. The CDR3 covers 15 residues.

This clone was recorded a few times. This rearrangement joins TRBV5-6 to TRBJ2-1, with 11 nucleotides matching TRBD2. This CDR3 region has 15 residues. J was trimmed by 8 bases and V by 2 bases; bases with no gene match: 6. Germline CDR1 is SGHDT and CDR2 is YYEEEE. For the CDR3, the DNA is TGTGCCAGCAGCTTAAAGACTAGCGGGATGGATGAGCAGTTCTTC. Amino acids: CASSLKTSGMDEQFF.

This chain uses TRBV6-5 with TRBJ2-5; TRBD1 might be the D (6 bases). V lost 5 bases and J 7 bases, leaving 17 bases between the germline ends. There are 14 residues in the CDR3. CDR1 MNHEY and CDR2 SVGAGI come from the germline V gene. CDR3 sequence: CASSLQGRSWTQYF. The CDR3 region has the DNA TGTGCCAGCAGTCTACAGGGCAGGTCATGGACCCAGTACTTC.

Only a few counts were recorded for this clone. The chain uses TRBV5-1 and TRBJ1-1; 8 bases map to TRBD1. With V trimmed by 4 bases and J by 5 bases, 13 bases remained unmatched. The CDR3 totals 16 residues. Germline lookup yields CDR1 SGHRS and CDR2 YFSETQ. The CDR3 sequence is CASSLAAGGASTEAFF. CDR3 coding DNA: TGCGCCAGCAGCCTTGCGGCAGGGGGCGCGAGTACTGAAGCTTTCTTT.

This clone was seen many times. V usage is TRBV11-3 and J usage is TRBJ2-2, with 7 bases matching TRBD2. The germline V gene has CDR1 SGHNT and CDR2 YENEEA. The V gene end was trimmed by 0 bases and the J gene end by 6 bases; junction bases not matched to a gene: 13. CDR3 length: 18 residues. The DNA of the CDR3 is TGTGCCAGCAGCTTAGACCAAGGCGGGAGTACGGTTGCCGGGGAGCTGTTTTTT. It translates to CASSLDQGGSTVAGELFF. The full variable domain, rest sourced from reference TRBV11-3 and TRBJ2-2, is EAGVVQSPRYKIIEKKQPVAFWCNPISGHNTLYWYLQNLGQGPELLIRYENEEAVDDSQLPKDRFSAERLKGVDSTLKIQPAELGDSAVYLCASSLDQGGSTVAGELFFGEGSRLTVL.

This clone was seen a few times. The chain employs TRBV9 and TRBJ2-5, with 7 positions matching TRBD2. Germline V gene lookup returns CDR1 SGDLS and CDR2 YYNGEE. This CDR3 comprises 17 residues. The J segment lost 1 base and the V segment lost 0 bases, leaving 9 bases of the junction unmatched. CDR3 DNA sequence: TGTGCCAGCAGCGTAGATTCGAGCGGGGCAACCCAAGAGACCCAGTACTTC. It codes for CASSVDSSGATQETQYF. Variable domain in full (rest from reference TRBV9 and TRBJ2-5): DSGVTQTPKHLITATGQRVTLRCSPRSGDLSVYWYQQSLDQGLQFLIQYYNGEERAKGNILERFSAQQFPDLHSELNLSSLELGDSALYFCASSVDSSGATQETQYFGPGTRLLVL.

The genes are TRBV5-4 and TRBJ2-2; the match to TRBD2 covers 13 bases. The CDR3 has 16 residues. Per germline, CDR1 SGHNT and CDR2 YYREEE (reference sequence). V lost 3 bases and J lost 7; bases outside the gene matches: 6. The CDR3 DNA reads TGTGCCAGCAGCTCCTGGACTAGCGGGAGTGTCGGGGAGCTGTTTTTT. Residues: CASSSWTSGSVGELFF.

The chain links TRBV7-2 to TRBJ1-2; TRBD1 might be the D (6 bases). The CDR3 is 14 amino acids. Looked up from germline, CDR1 is SGHTA and CDR2 is FQGNSA. V shed 4 bases and J shed 2 bases, with 11 bases lying between them. The CDR3: CASSSITGNYGYTF. The DNA of the CDR3 is TGTGCCAGCAGCTCCATCACAGGGAACTATGGCTACACCTTC.

This clone was found a few times. This sequence joins TRBV7-2 and TRBJ2-1; 13 nucleotides align to TRBD2. V dropped 6 bases and J dropped 4; count of bases not matched to a gene: 3. The CDR3 sequence is 15 residues long. From germline, CDR1 is SGHTA and CDR2 FQGNSA. The CDR3 coding sequence is TGTGCCAGCAGAGGGACTAGCGGGACGTACAATGAGCAGTTCTTC. Protein sequence: CASRGTSGTYNEQFF. The full variable domain, rest sourced from reference TRBV7-2 and TRBJ2-1, is GAGVSQSPSNKVTEKGKDVELRCDPISGHTALYWYRQSLGQGLEFLIYFQGNSAPDKSGLPSDRFSAERTGGSVSTLTIQRTQQEDSAVYLCASRGTSGTYNEQFFGPGTRLTVL.

This rearrangement joins TRBV4-2 to TRBJ2-7; 7 nucleotides agree with TRBD1. This CDR3 has 15 amino acids. The germline V gene encodes CDR1 LGHNA and CDR2 YNFKEQ. The V segment lost 2 bases and the J segment 3 bases; nucleotides outside the gene matches: 7. The CDR3 here is CASSQYRDSFYEQYF. The CDR3 DNA reads TGTGCCAGCAGCCAATATAGGGACAGTTTCTACGAGCAGTACTTC.

This clone showed up just a few times. The V and J genes are TRBV4-3 and TRBJ2-5; maybe TRBD2 (6 bases). V was pared by 4 bases and J by 5 bases, with 11 bases between. The CDR3 length is 13 residues. In germline, CDR1 is LGHNA, CDR2 YSLEER. The CDR3 region is CASSRLVGETQYF. The CDR3 DNA is TGCGCCAGCAGCCGACTAGTGGGGGAGACCCAGTACTTC.

This clone was detected a few times. The V and J genes are TRBV7-2 and TRBJ1-4, with a possible D match to TRBD1 (5 bases). This CDR3 has 17 amino acids. Germline lookup yields CDR1 SGHTA and CDR2 FQGNSA. V lost 0 bases to trimming and J lost 3 bases, with 14 bases between them. CDR3 nucleotides: TGTGCCAGCAGCTTAGCCGGAACGGGGGGAGCTAATGAAAAACTGTTTTTT. Translating gives CASSLAGTGGANEKLFF.

This clone was counted only a few times. The chain joins TRBV5-5 to TRBJ2-7; D remains unclear. Trimming removed 7 bases from V and 7 bases from J, with 15 bases in between. The CDR3 runs to 12 residues. CDR1 is SGHKS and CDR2 is YYEKEE in the germline V gene (reference sequence). The CDR3 bases are TGTGCCAGCCAACGAGGTGTCAAAGAGCAGTACTTC. Residues: CASQRGVKEQYF. Full variable domain (outside the CDR3, taken from reference TRBV5-5 and TRBJ2-7): DAGVTQSPTHLIKTRGQQVTLRCSPISGHKSVSWYQQVLGQGPQFIFQYYEKEERGRGNFPDRFSARQFPNYSSELNVNALLLGDSALYLCASQRGVKEQYFGPGTRLTVT.